A single sample is the source of the 29 T cell receptor beta chains below, sequenced in a study of T cell responses to AZD1222 COVID-19 vaccine. Using immunoSEQ multiplex PCR, the repertoire was profiled, and TCRdb retains in-frame clones only, with some absent. The data show 120,000 or so clones, over 75% seen once. The source material was peripheral blood, sampled on day 0 of AZD1222 vaccination. These receptors originate from an adult in good health.

The V and J genes are TRBV6-5 and TRBJ1-2, with D unclear. This CDR3 comprises 15 residues. Between the trimmed V and J ends, which lost 0 bases and 8 bases, there was a span of 16 bases. Germline assignment: CDR1 MNHEY and CDR2 SVGAGI. The CDR3 here is CASSYSDRRLGGYTF. DNA for the CDR3: TGTGCCAGCAGTTACTCGGACCGACGCCTTGGGGGCTACACCTTC.

The gene calls are TRBV27 and TRBJ2-1; TRBD2 aligns across 9 bases. This CDR3 has 16 residues. Germline CDR1 and CDR2: MNHEY and SMNVEV (reference sequence). The V segment lost 4 bases and the J segment 4 bases; nucleotides outside the gene matches: 8. CDR3 region: CASSSLSGRKYNEQFF. In DNA, the CDR3 is TGTGCCAGCAGTTCTCTTAGCGGGAGAAAATACAATGAGCAGTTCTTC.

A few counts support this clone. The CDR3 nucleotides read TGTGCCAGCAGGGACCTAGGAGGGGATGAAGCTTTCTTT. The encoded protein is CASRDLGGDEAFF. The gene calls are TRBV27 and TRBJ1-1, with a tentative D call TRBD1 (5 bases). V lost 6 bases and J lost 7, with 15 bases in between. The CDR3 length is 13 residues. Germline V gene data show CDR1 as MNHEY and CDR2 as SMNVEV (reference sequence).

The CDR3 protein is CASSTSRRYEQYF. CDR3 sequence (DNA): TGTGCCAGCAGCACTTCGCGGAGATACGAGCAGTACTTC. This rearrangement joins TRBV27 to TRBJ2-7, with D uncertain. Per the germline V gene, CDR1 is MNHEY and CDR2 is SMNVEV (reference sequence). CDR3 length equals 13 residues. V lost 6 bases, J lost 4 bases, and 13 bases lay in between.

The count of this clone is one. The V and J genes are TRBV6-5 and TRBJ1-2; D possibly corresponds to TRBD1 (6 bases). The CDR3 consists of 13 residues. CDR1 is MNHEY and CDR2 is SVGAGI in the germline V gene. Trimming took 7 bases from V and 6 from J, leaving 15 bases between them. This chain's CDR3 is CASNDRPGHGYTF. Written as DNA, the CDR3 is TGTGCCAGCAACGACAGGCCCGGGCATGGCTACACCTTC.

This sequence joins TRBV28 and TRBJ2-1; TRBD2 matches 8 bases. CDR1 is MDHEN and CDR2 is SYDVKM in the germline V gene. The CDR3 totals 12 residues. J gave up 8 bases and V 7 bases, and 4 bases lay outside the gene matches. The CDR3 loop reads CASTRGGHEQFF. In DNA form, the CDR3 reads TGTGCCAGCACCCGGGGGGGCCATGAGCAGTTCTTC.

This chain uses TRBV11-2 with TRBJ2-5; TRBD1 aligns across 9 bases. The CDR3 extends over 15 amino acids. Looked up from germline, CDR1 is SGHAT and CDR2 is FQNNGV. Germline trimming cut 5 bases from V and 6 bases from J; bases unmatched to any gene: 10. In DNA form, the CDR3 reads TGTGCCAGCAGCCGTTTCCGGGACAGGGCTCAGACCCAGTACTTC. This encodes CASSRFRDRAQTQYF.

This clone was observed once. V usage is TRBV2 and J usage is TRBJ2-1; either TRBD1 or TRBD2 may supply D (5 bases each). The V end lost 6 bases, the J end lost 4 bases, and 22 bases lay between the germline ends. The CDR3 loop spans 17 amino acids. The germline V gene has CDR1 SNHLY and CDR2 FYNNEI. The CDR3 bases are TGTGCCAGCAGCGCACCGGGGCTAGTCGGGTCTTACAATGAGCAGTTCTTC. Encoded protein: CASSAPGLVGSYNEQFF.

This chain joins TRBV29-1 and TRBJ2-7; 7 nucleotides line up with TRBD1. Germline-derived CDR1 and CDR2 are SQVTM and ANQGSEA. J was trimmed by 3 bases and V by 4 bases; bases with no gene match: 3. The CDR3 runs 12 residues. The CDR3 region is CSVVPGGYEQYF. The CDR3, as DNA: TGCAGCGTTGTTCCAGGGGGCTACGAGCAGTACTTC.

The J gene is TRBJ2-5, the V gene TRBV28; 10 nucleotides line up with TRBD2. J was trimmed by 5 bases and V by 6 bases; bases with no gene match: 9. This CDR3 has 15 amino acids. The germline V gene has CDR1 MDHEN and CDR2 SYDVKM. CDR3 region: CASSKSTSGPETQYF. CDR3 DNA: TGTGCCAGCAGCAAATCGACTAGCGGGCCCGAGACCCAGTACTTC.

The chain joins TRBV5-4 to TRBJ2-1; D possibly corresponds to TRBD1 (6 bases). V was pared by 5 bases and J by 1 base, with 13 bases between. In germline, CDR1 is SGHNT, CDR2 YYREEE (reference sequence). This CDR3 has 15 amino acids. CDR3 sequence: CASRYQTGSYNEQFF. The CDR3 DNA reads as TGTGCCAGCAGGTACCAGACAGGTTCCTACAATGAGCAGTTCTTC.

The chain recombines TRBV24-1 with TRBJ2-1, with a possible D match to TRBD2 (5 bases). Between the trimmed V and J ends, which lost 5 bases and 1 base, there was a span of 11 bases. The CDR3 runs to 15 residues. The V gene's germline CDR1 is KGHDR and CDR2 SFDVKD. The CDR3 protein is CATSVRGLSYNEQFF. The DNA of the CDR3 is TGTGCCACCAGTGTACGGGGTCTGTCCTACAATGAGCAGTTCTTC.

V and J are TRBV27 and TRBJ1-5; D unclear. The CDR3 runs 13 residues. The germline V gene has CDR1 MNHEY and CDR2 SMNVEV (reference sequence). V lost 5 bases and J lost 10, with 15 bases in between. DNA for the CDR3: TGTGCCAGCAGTGGATTCCCGTTTTCTCCCCAGCATTTT. Translated, it gives CASSGFPFSPQHF.

This rearrangement joins TRBV10-1 to TRBJ2-3; D is unresolved. The CDR3 extends over 14 amino acids. The germline V gene has CDR1 WNHNN and CDR2 SYGVQD (reference sequence). Trimming pared 7 bases from V and 1 base from J, leaving 12 bases between. CDR3 nucleotides: TGCGCCAGCAAGCCTGGGCACGGCACAGATACGCAGTATTTT. It codes for CASKPGHGTDTQYF.

Written as DNA, the CDR3 is TGTGCCAGCAGCTTAGTCGGTCTAGCGGGAGGGAACGAGCAGTTCTTC. The encoded protein is CASSLVGLAGGNEQFF. V and J are TRBV7-2 and TRBJ2-1; 12 bases map to TRBD2. After removal of 1 base from V and 10 bases from J, the junction contained 8 bases not matched to a gene. The length of the CDR3 is 16 residues. Germline V gene lookup returns CDR1 SGHTA and CDR2 FQGNSA.

The chain is built from TRBV28 and TRBJ2-7; D may be TRBD2 (6 bases). V gave up 5 bases and J gave up 2 bases, with 16 bases separating them. The CDR3 spans 15 residues. The germline V gene encodes CDR1 MDHEN and CDR2 SYDVKM. The CDR3 region is CASSPPSALPYEQYF. For the CDR3, the DNA is TGTGCCAGCAGTCCTCCTAGCGCCCTTCCCTACGAGCAGTACTTC.

The chain is built from TRBV6-2 or TRBV6-3 and TRBJ1-4; 10 nucleotides match TRBD1. The CDR3 has 17 residues. The ends lost 6 bases at V and 10 bases at J; junction bases unmatched: 17. From germline, CDR1 is MNHEY and CDR2 SVGEGT. DNA of the CDR3: TGTGCCAGCAGCCCTACGGGGACAGGGGCCCCGAGGGGAAAACTGTTTTTT. This gives the protein CASSPTGTGAPRGKLFF.

This clone was found a few times. J is TRBJ2-3 and V is TRBV4-1; D remains ambiguous. V was pared by 0 bases and J by 3 bases, with 16 bases between. The germline V gene has CDR1 MGHRA and CDR2 YSYEKL. The CDR3 is made up of 17 amino acids. CDR3 sequence: CASSQDPQAPGTDTQYF. Written as DNA, the CDR3 is TGCGCCAGCAGCCAAGATCCCCAGGCCCCCGGAACAGATACGCAGTATTTT.

The chain is built from TRBV7-9 and TRBJ1-6; 8 nucleotides match TRBD1. Per germline, CDR1 SEHNR and CDR2 FQNEAQ (reference sequence). CDR3 length: 17 amino acids. After removal of 1 base from V and 7 bases from J, the junction contained 9 bases not matched to a gene. CDR3 amino acids: CASSLELRTGGNSPLHF. DNA of the CDR3: TGTGCCAGCAGCTTAGAATTGAGAACAGGGGGGAATTCACCCCTCCACTTT.

The chain recombines TRBV10-2 with TRBJ2-1, with TRBD2 matching over 11 bases. This CDR3 comprises 17 residues. Germline V gene sequence: CDR1 WSHSY, CDR2 SAAADI. V lost 4 bases, J lost 4 bases, and 9 bases stayed unmatched. The CDR3 spells CASSGYSGRDRYNEQFF. The CDR3 DNA reads as TGCGCCAGCAGTGGGTATAGCGGGAGGGACAGATACAATGAGCAGTTCTTC.

The chain couples TRBV7-9 to TRBJ2-6; maybe TRBD1 (6 bases). Per the germline V gene, CDR1 is SEHNR and CDR2 is FQNEAQ (reference sequence). This CDR3 contains 17 residues. Trimming cost V 5 bases and J 4 bases, with 18 bases left between them. The CDR3 is CASSRDRSLRGANVLTF. CDR3 bases: TGTGCCAGCAGCCGCGACAGGTCCCTCAGGGGGGCCAACGTCCTGACTTTC. The complete variable domain, with remaining parts taken from reference TRBV7-9 and TRBJ2-6, reads DTGVSQNPRHKITKRGQNVTFRCDPISEHNRLYWYRQTLGQGPEFLTYFQNEAQLEKSRLLSDRFSAERPKGSFSTLEIQRTEQGDSAMYLCASSRDRSLRGANVLTFGAGSRLTVL.

This clone was detected only once. V and J are TRBV10-2 and TRBJ2-7; 7 positions match TRBD2. The V and J ends lost 8 bases and 6 bases, in that order; junction bases with no gene match: 10. There are 13 residues in the CDR3. The germline V gene encodes CDR1 WSHSY and CDR2 SAAADI. This CDR3 is CASRGGSVSEQYF. In DNA, the CDR3 is TGCGCCAGCCGCGGGGGAAGCGTAAGCGAGCAGTACTTC.

The rearrangement uses TRBV18 and TRBJ1-1; D unclear. Germline V CDR1 and CDR2: KGHSH, LQKENI. Trimming removed 3 bases from V and 5 bases from J, with 7 bases in between. The CDR3 spans 12 residues. In DNA, the CDR3 is TGTGCCAGCTCACCCATGGGAACTGAAGCTTTCTTT. This sequence encodes CASSPMGTEAFF.

This clone occurred once. This rearrangement joins TRBV2 to TRBJ2-1, with TRBD2 as a possible D gene (6 bases). V was cut by 4 bases and J by 9 bases, with 16 bases left in between. The CDR3 runs 14 residues. Germline assignment: CDR1 SNHLY and CDR2 FYNNEI. CDR3 DNA: TGTGCCAGCAGTGGGGTAGGAGGGCGGCGTGAGCAGTTCTTC. Encoded protein: CASSGVGGRREQFF.

V usage is TRBV5-1 and J usage is TRBJ1-3, with TRBD1 as a possible D gene (5 bases). The germline V gene has CDR1 SGHRS and CDR2 YFSETQ. V was clipped by 4 bases and J by 1 base, with 9 bases between them. The length of the CDR3 is 14 residues. CDR3 sequence (DNA): TGCGCCAGCAGCGAAGGGGTATCTGGAAACACCATATATTTT. Its translation: CASSEGVSGNTIYF.

The chain joins TRBV12-3 or TRBV12-4 to TRBJ2-7; D is ambiguous. V lost 6 bases, J lost 3 bases, and 9 bases lay in between. This CDR3 has 12 amino acids. In DNA form, the CDR3 reads TGTGCCAGCAGAAGTCCCAGCTACGAGCAGTACTTC. This translates into CASRSPSYEQYF.

V and J are TRBV7-2 and TRBJ1-5; the match to TRBD1 covers 7 bases. Unmatched junction bases numbered 7, after V lost 5 bases and J lost 6 bases. This CDR3 is 14 amino acids long. Germline V gene sequence: CDR1 SGHTA, CDR2 FQGNSA. The CDR3 DNA follows: TGTGCCAGCAGCCTCGACAGGGTGGGTCAGCCCCAGCATTTT. It yields the protein CASSLDRVGQPQHF.

V and J are TRBV10-3 and TRBJ2-1; 8 nucleotides line up with TRBD2. This CDR3 has 14 amino acids. Per germline, CDR1 ENHRY and CDR2 SYGVKD. Unmatched junction bases numbered 4, after V lost 3 bases and J lost 6 bases. The CDR3 DNA sequence: TGTGCCATCAGTGACTCCCGGGGGGGCAATGAGCAGTTCTTC. Amino acid sequence: CAISDSRGGNEQFF.

This chain joins TRBV5-6 and TRBJ1-4; maybe TRBD1 (6 bases). The CDR3 is 13 residues long. Germline-derived CDR1 and CDR2 are SGHDT and YYEEEE. Trimming removed 7 bases from V and 3 bases from J, with 10 bases in between. The CDR3 spells CASSQGANEKLFF. CDR3 in DNA: TGTGCCAGCTCACAGGGTGCTAATGAAAAACTGTTTTTT.